This TCR beta chain was sequenced for a study of shared clonotypes between healthy human individuals. Findings of the study overall: Among donors, sharing of clonotypes was expected to be affected by sequencing depth.

Produced via immunoSEQ multiplex PCR; TCRdb's table is partial and in-frame only. Of 450,000 to 550,000 clones listed, approximately 79% are singletons. On this clone itself: Its target is not known.

This CDR3 contains 15 residues. CDR1 SGHKS and CDR2 YYEKEE come from the germline V gene (reference sequence). Trimming stripped 5 bases from V and 5 bases from J, with 16 bases between. The TCR comes from a woman between 40 and 50 years old in good health. Some clones in this sample may be carry-over from other donors' samples. The sample was PBMCs. The chain has TRBV5-5 and TRBJ2-2; D unresolved. The CDR3 here is CASSFVPIGTGELFF. The DNA of the CDR3 is TGTGCCAGCAGTTTTGTCCCTATCGGAACCGGGGAGCTGTTTTTT.